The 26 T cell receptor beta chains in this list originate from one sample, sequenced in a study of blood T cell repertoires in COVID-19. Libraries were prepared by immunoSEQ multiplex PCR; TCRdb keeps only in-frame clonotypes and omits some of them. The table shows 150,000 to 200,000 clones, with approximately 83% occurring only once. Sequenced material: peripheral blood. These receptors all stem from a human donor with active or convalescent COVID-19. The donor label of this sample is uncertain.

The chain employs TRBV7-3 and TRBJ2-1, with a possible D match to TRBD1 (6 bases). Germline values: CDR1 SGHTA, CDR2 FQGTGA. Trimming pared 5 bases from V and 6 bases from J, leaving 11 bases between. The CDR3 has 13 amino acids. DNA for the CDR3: TGTGCCAGCAGCCCCGGGACACCCAATGAGCAGTTCTTC. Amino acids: CASSPGTPNEQFF.

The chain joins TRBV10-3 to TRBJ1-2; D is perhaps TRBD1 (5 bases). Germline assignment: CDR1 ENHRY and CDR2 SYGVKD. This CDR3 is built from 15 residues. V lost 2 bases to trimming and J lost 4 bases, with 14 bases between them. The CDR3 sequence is CAISEGGESGYGYTF. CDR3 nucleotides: TGTGCCATCAGTGAGGGGGGGGAATCAGGCTATGGCTACACCTTC.

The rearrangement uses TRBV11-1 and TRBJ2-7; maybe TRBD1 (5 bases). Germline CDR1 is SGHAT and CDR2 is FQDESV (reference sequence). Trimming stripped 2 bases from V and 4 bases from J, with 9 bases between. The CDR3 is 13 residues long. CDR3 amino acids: CASSLTGAYEQYF. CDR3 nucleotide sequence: TGTGCCAGCAGCTTAACAGGCGCTTACGAGCAGTACTTC.

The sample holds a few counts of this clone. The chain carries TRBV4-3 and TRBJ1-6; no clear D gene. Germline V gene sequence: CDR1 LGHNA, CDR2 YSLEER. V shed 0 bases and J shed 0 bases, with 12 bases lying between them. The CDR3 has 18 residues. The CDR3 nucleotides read TGCGCCAGCAGCCAAGAGAAGGGCGGGAGCTCCTATAATTCACCCCTCCACTTT. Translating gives CASSQEKGGSSYNSPLHF.

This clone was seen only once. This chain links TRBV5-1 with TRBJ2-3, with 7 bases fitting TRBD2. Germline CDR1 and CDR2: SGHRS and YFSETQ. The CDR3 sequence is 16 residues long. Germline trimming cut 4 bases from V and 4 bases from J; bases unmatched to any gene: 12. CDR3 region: CASSPQLGGIADTQYF. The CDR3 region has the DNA TGCGCCAGCAGCCCGCAATTGGGGGGGATCGCAGATACGCAGTATTTT.

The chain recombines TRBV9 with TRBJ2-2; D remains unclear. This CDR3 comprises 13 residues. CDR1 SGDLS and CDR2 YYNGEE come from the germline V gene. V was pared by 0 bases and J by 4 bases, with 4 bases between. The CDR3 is CASSVDLTGELFF. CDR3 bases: TGTGCCAGCAGCGTAGATCTCACCGGGGAGCTGTTTTTT.

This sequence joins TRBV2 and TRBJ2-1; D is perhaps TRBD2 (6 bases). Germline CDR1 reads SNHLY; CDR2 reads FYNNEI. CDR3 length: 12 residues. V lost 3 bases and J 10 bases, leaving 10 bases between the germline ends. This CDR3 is CASSEAGWEQFF. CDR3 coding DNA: TGTGCCAGCAGTGAGGCGGGGTGGGAGCAGTTCTTC. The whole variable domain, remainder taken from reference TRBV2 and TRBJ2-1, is EPEVTQTPSHQVTQMGQEVILRCVPISNHLYFYWYRQILGQKVEFLVSFYNNEISEKSEIFDDQFSVERPDGSNFTLKIRSTKLEDSAMYFCASSEAGWEQFFGPGTRLTVL.

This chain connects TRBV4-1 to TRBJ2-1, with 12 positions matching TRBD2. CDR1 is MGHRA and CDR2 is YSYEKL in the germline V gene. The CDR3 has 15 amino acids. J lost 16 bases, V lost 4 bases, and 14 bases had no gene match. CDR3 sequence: CASSPGTGSSGRAFF. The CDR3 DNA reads TGCGCCAGCAGCCCCGGGACAGGGTCTAGCGGGAGGGCCTTCTTC.

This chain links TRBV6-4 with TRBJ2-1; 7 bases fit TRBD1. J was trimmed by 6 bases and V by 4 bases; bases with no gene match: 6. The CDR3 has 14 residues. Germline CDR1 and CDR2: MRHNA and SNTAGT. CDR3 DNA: TGTGCCAGCAGTGCCTCGACAGGGATCAATGAGCAGTTCTTC. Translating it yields CASSASTGINEQFF.

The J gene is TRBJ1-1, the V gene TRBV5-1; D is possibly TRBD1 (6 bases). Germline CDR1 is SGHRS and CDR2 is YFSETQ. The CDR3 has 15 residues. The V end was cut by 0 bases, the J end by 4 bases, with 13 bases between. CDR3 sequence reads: CASSLEGGATTEAFF. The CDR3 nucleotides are TGCGCCAGCAGCTTGGAAGGGGGGGCGACCACTGAAGCTTTCTTT.

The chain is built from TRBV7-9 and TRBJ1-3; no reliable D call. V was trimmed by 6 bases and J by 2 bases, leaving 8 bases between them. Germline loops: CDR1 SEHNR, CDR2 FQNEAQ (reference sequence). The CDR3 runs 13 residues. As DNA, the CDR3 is TGTGCCAGCAGTCGCAGGACTGGAAACACCATATATTTT. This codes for CASSRRTGNTIYF.

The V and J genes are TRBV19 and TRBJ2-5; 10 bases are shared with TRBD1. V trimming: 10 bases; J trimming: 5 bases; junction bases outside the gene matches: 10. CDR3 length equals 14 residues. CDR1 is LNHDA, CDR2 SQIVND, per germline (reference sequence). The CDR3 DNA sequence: TGTGCCACCAGAGACAGGGGGCGCGGGGAGACCCAGTACTTC. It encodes CATRDRGRGETQYF.

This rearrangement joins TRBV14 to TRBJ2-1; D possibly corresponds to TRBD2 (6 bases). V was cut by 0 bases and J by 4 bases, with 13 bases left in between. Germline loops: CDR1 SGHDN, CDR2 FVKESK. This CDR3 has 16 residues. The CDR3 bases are TGTGCCAGCAGCCAAGAAGTAGCGGTCACATACAATGAGCAGTTCTTC. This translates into CASSQEVAVTYNEQFF. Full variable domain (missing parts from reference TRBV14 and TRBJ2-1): EAGVTQFPSHSVIEKGQTVTLRCDPISGHDNLYWYRRVMGKEIKFLLHFVKESKQDESGMPNNRFLAERTGGTYSTLKVQPAELEDSGVYFCASSQEVAVTYNEQFFGPGTRLTVL.

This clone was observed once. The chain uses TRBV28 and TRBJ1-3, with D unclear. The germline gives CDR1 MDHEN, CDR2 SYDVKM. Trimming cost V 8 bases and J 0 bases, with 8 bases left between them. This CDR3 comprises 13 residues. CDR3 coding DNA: TGTGCCAGCCTAACCCCCTCTGGAAACACCATATATTTT. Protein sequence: CASLTPSGNTIYF.

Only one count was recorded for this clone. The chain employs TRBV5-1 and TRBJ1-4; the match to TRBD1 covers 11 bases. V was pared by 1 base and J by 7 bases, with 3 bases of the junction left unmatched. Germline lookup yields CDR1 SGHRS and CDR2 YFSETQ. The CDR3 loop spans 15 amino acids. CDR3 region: CASSLLGTGGEKLFF. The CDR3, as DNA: TGCGCCAGCAGCTTGCTTGGGACAGGGGGTGAAAAACTGTTTTTT.

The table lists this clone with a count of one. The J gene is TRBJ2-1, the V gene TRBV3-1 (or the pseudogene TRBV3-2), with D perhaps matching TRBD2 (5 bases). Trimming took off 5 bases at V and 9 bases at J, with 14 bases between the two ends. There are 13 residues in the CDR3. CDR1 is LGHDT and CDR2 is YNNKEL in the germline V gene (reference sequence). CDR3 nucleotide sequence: TGTGCCAGCAGCACCAGCCGAGAGGGTGAGCAGTTCTTC. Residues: CASSTSREGEQFF.

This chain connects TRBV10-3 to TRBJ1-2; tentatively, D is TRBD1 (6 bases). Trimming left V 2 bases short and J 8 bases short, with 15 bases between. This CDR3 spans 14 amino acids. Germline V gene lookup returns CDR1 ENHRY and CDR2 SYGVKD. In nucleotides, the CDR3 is TGTGCCATCAGTGAGAACCAGGGGATGGAGGGCTACACCTTC. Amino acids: CAISENQGMEGYTF.

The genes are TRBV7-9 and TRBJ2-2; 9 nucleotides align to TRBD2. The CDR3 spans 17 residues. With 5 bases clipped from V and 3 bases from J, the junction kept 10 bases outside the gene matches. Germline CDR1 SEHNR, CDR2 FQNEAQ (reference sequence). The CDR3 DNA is TGTGCCAGCAGCGGCTCACTAGCGGGCGCTTACACCGGGGAGCTGTTTTTT. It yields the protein CASSGSLAGAYTGELFF.

In nucleotides, the CDR3 is TGTGCCAGTCAGGGGACGAACACCGGGGAGCTGTTTTTT. This translates into CASQGTNTGELFF. The rearrangement links TRBV19 to TRBJ2-2; maybe TRBD1 (6 bases). The germline gives CDR1 LNHDA, CDR2 SQIVND (reference sequence). The V end was cut by 8 bases, the J end by 0 bases, with 7 bases between. The CDR3 is 13 residues long.

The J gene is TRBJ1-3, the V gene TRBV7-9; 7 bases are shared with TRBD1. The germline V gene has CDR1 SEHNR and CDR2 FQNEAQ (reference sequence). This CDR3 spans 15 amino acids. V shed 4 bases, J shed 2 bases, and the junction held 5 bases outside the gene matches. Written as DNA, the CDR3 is TGTGCCAGCAGCTGGCCCGACAGGGCTGGAAACACCATATATTTT. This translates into CASSWPDRAGNTIYF.

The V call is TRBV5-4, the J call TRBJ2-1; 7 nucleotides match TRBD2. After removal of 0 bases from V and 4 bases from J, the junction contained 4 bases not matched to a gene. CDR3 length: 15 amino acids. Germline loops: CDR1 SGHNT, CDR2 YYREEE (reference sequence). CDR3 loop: CASSLVLADYNEQFF. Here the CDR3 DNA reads TGTGCCAGCAGCTTGGTGCTAGCGGATTACAATGAGCAGTTCTTC.

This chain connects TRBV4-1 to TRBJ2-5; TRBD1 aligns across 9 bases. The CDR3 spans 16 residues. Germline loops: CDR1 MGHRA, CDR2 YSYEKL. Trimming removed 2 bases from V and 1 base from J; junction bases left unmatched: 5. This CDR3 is CASSQRGTGFQETQYF. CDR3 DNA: TGCGCCAGCAGCCAAAGGGGGACAGGGTTCCAAGAGACCCAGTACTTC.

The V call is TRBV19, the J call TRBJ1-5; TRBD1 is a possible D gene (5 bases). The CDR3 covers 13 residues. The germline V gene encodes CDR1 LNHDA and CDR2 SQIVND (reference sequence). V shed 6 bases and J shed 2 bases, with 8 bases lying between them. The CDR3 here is CASSLQGNQPQHF. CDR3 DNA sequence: TGTGCCAGTAGCCTACAGGGCAATCAGCCCCAGCATTTT. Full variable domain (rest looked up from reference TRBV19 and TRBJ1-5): DGGITQSPKYLFRKEGQNVTLSCEQNLNHDAMYWYRQDPGQGLRLIYYSQIVNDFQKGDIAEGYSVSREKKESFPLTVTSAQKNPTAFYLCASSLQGNQPQHFGDGTRLSIL.

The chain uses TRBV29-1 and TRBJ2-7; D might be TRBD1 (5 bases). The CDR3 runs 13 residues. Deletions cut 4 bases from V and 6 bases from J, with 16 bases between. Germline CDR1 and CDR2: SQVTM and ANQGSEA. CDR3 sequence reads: CSVVAQGTVEQYF. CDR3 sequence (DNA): TGCAGCGTTGTGGCCCAGGGAACCGTCGAGCAGTACTTC.

CDR3 DNA: TGCGCCAGCAGCTTTTCCCGCGGGGGCGGGGGCCCCACAGATACGCAGTATTTT. It specifies CASSFSRGGGGPTDTQYF. The genes are TRBV5-1 and TRBJ2-3, with D perhaps TRBD2 (7 bases). The CDR3 length is 18 residues. The ends were cut back, 2 bases at V and 2 bases at J, with 21 bases in the middle. Germline V gene sequence: CDR1 SGHRS, CDR2 YFSETQ.

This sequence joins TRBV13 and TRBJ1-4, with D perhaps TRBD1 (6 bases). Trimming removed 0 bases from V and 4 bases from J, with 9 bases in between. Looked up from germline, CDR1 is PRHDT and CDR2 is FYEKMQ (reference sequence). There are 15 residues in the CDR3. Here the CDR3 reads CASSLGTGGNEKLFF. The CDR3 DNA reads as TGTGCCAGCAGCTTAGGGACAGGAGGTAATGAAAAACTGTTTTTT.